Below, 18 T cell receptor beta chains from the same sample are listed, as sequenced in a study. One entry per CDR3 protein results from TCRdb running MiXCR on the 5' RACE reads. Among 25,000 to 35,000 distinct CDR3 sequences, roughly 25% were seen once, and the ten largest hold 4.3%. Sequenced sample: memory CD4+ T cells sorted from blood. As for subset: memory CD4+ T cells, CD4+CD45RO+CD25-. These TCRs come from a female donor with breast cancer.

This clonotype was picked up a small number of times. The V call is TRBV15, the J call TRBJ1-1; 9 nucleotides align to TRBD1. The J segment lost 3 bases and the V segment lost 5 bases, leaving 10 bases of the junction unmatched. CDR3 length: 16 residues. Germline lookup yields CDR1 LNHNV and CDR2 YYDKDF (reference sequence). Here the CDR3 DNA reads TGTGCCACCAGCCCGGGGACAGGGCTGTACGACACTGAAGCTTTCTTT. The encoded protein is CATSPGTGLYDTEAFF.

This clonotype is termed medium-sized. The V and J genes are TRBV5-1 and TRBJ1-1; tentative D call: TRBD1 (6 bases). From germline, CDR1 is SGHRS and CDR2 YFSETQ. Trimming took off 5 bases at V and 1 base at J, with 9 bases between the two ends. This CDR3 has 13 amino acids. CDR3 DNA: TGCGCCAGCAGGGACAGCAAGAACACTGAAGCTTTCTTT. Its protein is CASRDSKNTEAFF.

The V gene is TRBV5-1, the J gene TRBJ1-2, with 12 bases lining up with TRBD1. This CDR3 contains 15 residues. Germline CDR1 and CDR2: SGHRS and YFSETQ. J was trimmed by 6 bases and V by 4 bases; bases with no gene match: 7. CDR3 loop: CASSPRDRGLHGYTF. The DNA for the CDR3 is TGCGCCAGCAGCCCGAGGGACAGGGGGCTCCATGGCTACACCTTC.

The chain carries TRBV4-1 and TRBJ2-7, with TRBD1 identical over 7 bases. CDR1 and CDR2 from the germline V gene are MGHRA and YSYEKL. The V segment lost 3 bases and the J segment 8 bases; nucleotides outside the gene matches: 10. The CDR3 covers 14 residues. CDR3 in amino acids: CASSHPRRQGKQYV. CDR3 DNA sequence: TGCGCCAGCAGCCACCCAAGGCGACAGGGCAAGCAGTACGTC.

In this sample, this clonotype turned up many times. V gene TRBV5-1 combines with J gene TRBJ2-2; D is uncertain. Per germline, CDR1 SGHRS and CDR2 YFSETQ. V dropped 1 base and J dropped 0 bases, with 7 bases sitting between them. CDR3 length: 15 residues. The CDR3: CASSLSQTNTGELFF. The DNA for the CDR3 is TGCGCCAGCAGCTTGAGTCAGACGAACACCGGGGAGCTGTTTTTT.

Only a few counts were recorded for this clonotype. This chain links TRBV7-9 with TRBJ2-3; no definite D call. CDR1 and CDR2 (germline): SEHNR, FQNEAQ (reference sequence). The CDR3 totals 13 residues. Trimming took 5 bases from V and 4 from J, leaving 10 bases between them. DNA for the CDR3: TGTGCCAGCAGCCCCAAGGGCCCAGATACGCAGTATTTT. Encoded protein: CASSPKGPDTQYF.

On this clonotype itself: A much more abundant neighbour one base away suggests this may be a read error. The CDR3, as DNA: TGTGCCACCAGCCCCAGGGGTACCCAGTACTTC. Translating gives CATSPRGTQYF. The chain employs TRBV7-8 and TRBJ2-5; a possible D gene is TRBD1 (6 bases). The CDR3 extends over 11 amino acids. Germline loops: CDR1 SGHVS, CDR2 FQNEAQ.

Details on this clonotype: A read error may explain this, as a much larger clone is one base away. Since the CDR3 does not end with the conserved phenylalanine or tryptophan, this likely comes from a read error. CDR3 nucleotide sequence: TGTTCATCAGGGGGCGCGTACAATGAGCAGTTCTCC. This encodes CSSGGAYNEQFS. This sequence joins TRBV12-3 or TRBV12-4 and TRBJ2-1, with 8 nucleotides matching TRBD1. The CDR3 has 12 amino acids.

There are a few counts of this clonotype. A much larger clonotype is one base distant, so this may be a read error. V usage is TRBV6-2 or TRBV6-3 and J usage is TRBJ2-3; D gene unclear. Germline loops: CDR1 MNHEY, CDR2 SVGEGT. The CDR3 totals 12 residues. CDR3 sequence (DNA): TGTGCCAGCAATCGACGCACAGATACGCAGTGTTTT. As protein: CASNRRTDTQCF.

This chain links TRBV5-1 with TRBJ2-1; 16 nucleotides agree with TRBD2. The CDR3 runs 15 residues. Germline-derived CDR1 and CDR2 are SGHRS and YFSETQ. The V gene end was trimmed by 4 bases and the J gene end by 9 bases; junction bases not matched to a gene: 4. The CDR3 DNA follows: TGCGCCAGCAGCATCGGGACTAGCGGGAGGGGTGAGCAGTTCTTC. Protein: CASSIGTSGRGEQFF.

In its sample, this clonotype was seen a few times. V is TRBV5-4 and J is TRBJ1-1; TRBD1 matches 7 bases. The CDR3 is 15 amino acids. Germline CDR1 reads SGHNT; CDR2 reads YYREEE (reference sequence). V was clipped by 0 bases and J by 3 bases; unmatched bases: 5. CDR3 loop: CASSLVQGPYTEAFF. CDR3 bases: TGTGCCAGCAGCTTGGTACAGGGGCCGTACACTGAAGCTTTCTTT.

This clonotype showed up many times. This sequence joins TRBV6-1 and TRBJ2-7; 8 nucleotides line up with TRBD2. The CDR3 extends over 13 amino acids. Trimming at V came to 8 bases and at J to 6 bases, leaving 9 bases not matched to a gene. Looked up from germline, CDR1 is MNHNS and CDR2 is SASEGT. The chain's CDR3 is CASLWTGGREQYF. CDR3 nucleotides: TGTGCCAGCCTCTGGACGGGAGGGCGCGAGCAGTACTTC.

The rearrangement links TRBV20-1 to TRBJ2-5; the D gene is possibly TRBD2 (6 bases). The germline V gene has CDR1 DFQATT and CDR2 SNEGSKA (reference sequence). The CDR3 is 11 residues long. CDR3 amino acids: CRGLFGETQYF. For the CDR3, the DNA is TGCAGGGGACTTTTCGGCGAGACCCAGTACTTC.

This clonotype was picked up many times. The CDR3 DNA reads TGCGCCAGCAGCTTGGACCCAAATCAAGAGACCCAGTACTTC. Translating gives CASSLDPNQETQYF. V usage is TRBV5-1 and J usage is TRBJ2-5, with D hard to call. The V gene's germline CDR1 is SGHRS and CDR2 YFSETQ. V was pared by 0 bases and J by 2 bases, with 8 bases between. CDR3 length equals 14 residues. Full variable domain (outside the CDR3, taken from reference TRBV5-1 and TRBJ2-5): KAGVTQTPRYLIKTRGQQVTLSCSPISGHRSVSWYQQTPGQGLQFLFEYFSETQRNKGNFPGRFSGRQFSNSRSEMNVSTLELGDSALYLCASSLDPNQETQYFGPGTRLLVL.

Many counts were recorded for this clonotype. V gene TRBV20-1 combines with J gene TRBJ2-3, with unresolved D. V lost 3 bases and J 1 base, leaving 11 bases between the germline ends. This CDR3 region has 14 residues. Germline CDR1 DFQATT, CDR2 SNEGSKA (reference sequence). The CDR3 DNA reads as TGCAGTGCTAGGAGCACAGCCCGCACAGATACGCAGTATTTT. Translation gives CSARSTARTDTQYF.

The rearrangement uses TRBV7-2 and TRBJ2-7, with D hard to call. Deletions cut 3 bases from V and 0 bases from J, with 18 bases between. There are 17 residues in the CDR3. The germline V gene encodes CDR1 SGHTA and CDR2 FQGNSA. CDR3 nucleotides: TGTGCCAGCAGCTTTCAAACCCCCGCCGCCGGCTCCTACGAGCAGTACTTC. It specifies CASSFQTPAAGSYEQYF. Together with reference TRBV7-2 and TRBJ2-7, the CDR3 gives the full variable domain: GAGVSQSPSNKVTEKGKDVELRCDPISGHTALYWYRQSLGQGLEFLIYFQGNSAPDKSGLPSDRFSAERTGGSVSTLTIQRTQQEDSAVYLCASSFQTPAAGSYEQYFGPGTRLTVT.

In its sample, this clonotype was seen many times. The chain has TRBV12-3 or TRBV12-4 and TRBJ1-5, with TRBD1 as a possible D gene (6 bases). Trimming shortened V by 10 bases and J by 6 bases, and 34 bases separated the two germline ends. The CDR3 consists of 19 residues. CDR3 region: CANPTPTQYGGQAGQPQHF. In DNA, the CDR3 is TGTGCCAACCCTACCCCCACACAGTACGGGGGCCAAGCGGGTCAGCCCCAGCATTTT.

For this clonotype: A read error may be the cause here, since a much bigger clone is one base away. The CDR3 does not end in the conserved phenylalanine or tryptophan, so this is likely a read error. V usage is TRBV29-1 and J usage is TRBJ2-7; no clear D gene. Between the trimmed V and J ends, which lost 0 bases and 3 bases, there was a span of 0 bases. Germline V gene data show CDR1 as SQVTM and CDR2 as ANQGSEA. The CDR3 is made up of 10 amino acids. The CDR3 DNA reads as TGCAGCGTTGAAGACTACGAGCAGTACTCC. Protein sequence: CSVEDYEQYS.